A single T cell receptor (beta chain) is shown here with its context. Its antigen is unknown. This entry is derived from a study of cytomegalovirus exposure and HLA in healthy donors. Study information: Earlier, approximately 110 million unique TCR beta sequences were recovered from 170 million or so T cells by an analysis. Study results and limitations: Sequencing probably produced one cluster of sequence variants that were highly shared. Most TCR beta V segments were productive about 90% or about 30% of the time in an earlier analysis. In a later analysis, parvovirus B19, influenza, CMV and Epstein-Barr virus appeared linked to several top co-occurrence clusters.

Germline CDR1 SGHTA, CDR2 FQGTGA. V was cut by 1 base and J by 8 bases, with 11 bases left in between. This CDR3 is built from 13 residues. The PCR used 60 Vbeta and 13 Jbeta primers. Sequencing used immunoSEQ multiplex PCR; TCRdb keeps in-frame clones, though not all of them. The table shows some 110,000 clones, with 60% to 85% occurring only once. The chain combines TRBV7-3 with TRBJ1-2; TRBD1 is a possible D gene (6 bases). Sequencing was done on a sample of PBMCs. The TCR was taken from a woman between 40 and 50 years old in good health and CMV-seropositive. CDR3 amino acids: CASSLNREQGYTF. CDR3 DNA sequence: TGTGCCAGCAGCTTAAACAGGGAGCAAGGCTACACCTTC.